These 16 T cell receptor beta chains originate from one sample sequenced in a study of beta chain features in type 1 diabetes. The investigators reverse transcribed all of the isolated RNA, so they sequenced expressed TCRB transcripts. Produced via immunoSEQ multiplex PCR; TCRdb's table is partial and in-frame only. The sample lists 400,000 to 600,000 clones, 30% seen once, with 0.05% to 0.065% in the top ten. Specimen: naive CD4+ T cells from blood. The receptors shown here come from a man younger than 35 in good health.

The genes are TRBV14 and TRBJ2-1, with 10 bases identical to TRBD1. The CDR3 has 17 amino acids. V was pared by 5 bases and J by 3 bases, with 10 bases of the junction left unmatched. Germline values: CDR1 SGHDN, CDR2 FVKESK. The CDR3 protein is CASSTSIWDRGYNEQFF. The CDR3 coding sequence is TGTGCCAGCAGCACAAGCATCTGGGACAGGGGCTACAATGAGCAGTTCTTC.

This clone occurred a few times. The same CDR3 is also encoded by other DNA sequences in this sample. The V call is TRBV30, the J call TRBJ2-1; D is uncertain. This CDR3 has 14 amino acids. Trimming shortened V by 0 bases and J by 0 bases, and 6 bases separated the two germline ends. CDR1 is GTSNPN, CDR2 SVGIG, per germline (reference sequence). CDR3 sequence: CAWSVRSSYNEQFF. Here the CDR3 DNA reads TGTGCCTGGAGTGTACGGAGCTCCTACAATGAGCAGTTCTTC.

The genes are TRBV28 and TRBJ2-7, with 7 bases identical to TRBD2. Trimming at V came to 3 bases and at J to 0 bases, leaving 8 bases not matched to a gene. CDR3 length: 16 amino acids. Germline assignment: CDR1 MDHEN and CDR2 SYDVKM. The CDR3 loop is CASSFSSGGSSYEQYF. CDR3 bases: TGTGCCAGCAGTTTCTCCTCCGGGGGGAGCTCCTACGAGCAGTACTTC.

The chain combines TRBV10-3 with TRBJ1-4, with D unclear. The CDR3 consists of 11 residues. Germline V gene sequence: CDR1 ENHRY, CDR2 SYGVKD. V lost 8 bases and J 7 bases, leaving 8 bases between the germline ends. Here the CDR3 DNA reads TGTGCCATCGGTCCTGGTGAAAAACTGTTTTTT. Encoded protein: CAIGPGEKLFF.

This clone was seen a few times. The rearrangement uses TRBV9 and TRBJ2-1, with D uncertain. Germline V gene lookup returns CDR1 SGDLS and CDR2 YYNGEE. CDR3 length: 15 amino acids. V was shortened by 4 bases and J by 1 base, with 12 bases between the two germline ends. The CDR3 reads CASSPIAQSYNEQFF. In DNA form, the CDR3 reads TGTGCCAGCAGCCCAATAGCTCAATCCTACAATGAGCAGTTCTTC.

In this sample, this clone turned up a few times. The rearrangement joins TRBV1 to TRBJ1-4; no check of the table's D call, TRBD1, against the DNA was made. TRBV1 is tagged as a pseudogene. The CDR3 runs 16 residues. CDR3 coding DNA: TGCACCAGCAGCCCTCCAGGGCCAGGCCAGAATGAAAAACTGTTTTTT. Its translation is CTSSPPGPGQNEKLFF.

This clone was observed a handful of times. The rearrangement links TRBV28 to TRBJ2-7; D is possibly TRBD2 (6 bases). The V and J ends lost 5 bases and 0 bases respectively, with 11 bases between them. The CDR3 loop spans 14 amino acids. The germline V gene encodes CDR1 MDHEN and CDR2 SYDVKM. This chain's CDR3 is CASSAGRVSYEQYF. CDR3 bases: TGTGCCAGCAGTGCGGGACGGGTCTCCTACGAGCAGTACTTC.

The rearrangement uses TRBV5-4 and TRBJ2-5; perhaps TRBD2 as D (5 bases). V lost 2 bases and J lost 5, with 13 bases in between. This CDR3 is 14 amino acids long. The germline V gene encodes CDR1 SGHNT and CDR2 YYREEE (reference sequence). The CDR3: CASSFPGEGETQYF. CDR3 coding DNA: TGTGCCAGCAGCTTCCCCGGGGAAGGGGAGACCCAGTACTTC.

The chain recombines TRBV7-9 with TRBJ1-5; D perhaps matches TRBD1 (5 bases). The CDR3 is 10 amino acids. CDR1 and CDR2 (germline): SEHNR, FQNEAQ (reference sequence). Trimming left V 6 bases short and J 11 bases short, with 8 bases between. The CDR3 bases are TGTGCCAGCAGAGAGGGGACCCAGCATTTT. Its protein is CASREGTQHF.

This chain joins TRBV7-2 and TRBJ2-1, with D hard to call. The CDR3 loop spans 13 amino acids. The ends were cut back, 5 bases at V and 4 bases at J, with 9 bases in the middle. Germline lookup yields CDR1 SGHTA and CDR2 FQGNSA. As DNA, the CDR3 is TGTGCCAGCAGCGCCTACAGTTACAATGAGCAGTTCTTC. It encodes CASSAYSYNEQFF.

The chain recombines TRBV27 with TRBJ2-7, with 7 bases that match TRBD1. This CDR3 region has 15 residues. From germline, CDR1 is MNHEY and CDR2 SMNVEV (reference sequence). V lost 6 bases, J lost 3 bases, and 11 bases stayed unmatched. The CDR3 spells CASSLRTGTYYEQYF. The CDR3 DNA follows: TGTGCCAGCAGCCTTCGGACAGGCACCTACTACGAGCAGTACTTC.

This clone was counted between two and nine times. The chain is built from TRBV13 and TRBJ2-1; D is unclear. The CDR3 contains 15 residues. Germline V gives CDR1 PRHDT, CDR2 FYEKMQ (reference sequence). V was pared by 1 base and J by 2 bases, with 9 bases between. CDR3 sequence: CASSLASTTYNEQFF. The CDR3, as DNA: TGTGCCAGCAGCTTAGCATCAACTACCTACAATGAGCAGTTCTTC. The complete variable domain, with remaining parts taken from reference TRBV13 and TRBJ2-1, reads AAGVIQSPRHLIKEKRETATLKCYPIPRHDTVYWYQQGPGQDPQFLISFYEKMQSDKGSIPDRFSAQQFSDYHSELNMSSLELGDSALYFCASSLASTTYNEQFFGPGTRLTVL.

This clone has only a few counts. V and J are TRBV5-1 and TRBJ2-7; maybe TRBD1 (5 bases). V was pared by 3 bases and J by 5 bases, with 12 bases between. Germline values: CDR1 SGHRS, CDR2 YFSETQ. CDR3 length: 13 amino acids. In DNA form, the CDR3 reads TGCGCCAGCAGCTCCGGACAAGGCAACGAGCAGTACTTC. Residues: CASSSGQGNEQYF.

The V and J genes are TRBV7-9 and TRBJ2-5; 8 nucleotides agree with TRBD2. Germline trimming cut 4 bases from V and 8 bases from J; bases unmatched to any gene: 9. This CDR3 has 14 residues. Germline-derived CDR1 and CDR2 are SEHNR and FQNEAQ (reference sequence). CDR3 in DNA: TGTGCCAGCAGCTCCCAGGCGGGGGGCCTAACCCAGTACTTC. It specifies CASSSQAGGLTQYF.

V usage is TRBV7-2 and J usage is TRBJ2-3; D is undetermined. Trimming took off 5 bases at V and 6 bases at J, with 9 bases between the two ends. The germline V gene encodes CDR1 SGHTA and CDR2 FQGNSA. CDR3 length equals 12 residues. The CDR3 is CASSLGKDTQYF. For the CDR3, the DNA is TGTGCCAGCAGCCTAGGGAAGGATACGCAGTATTTT. The entire variable domain, with the rest obtained from reference TRBV7-2 and TRBJ2-3, is as follows: GAGVSQSPSNKVTEKGKDVELRCDPISGHTALYWYRQSLGQGLEFLIYFQGNSAPDKSGLPSDRFSAERTGGSVSTLTIQRTQQEDSAVYLCASSLGKDTQYFGPGTRLTVL.

J is TRBJ2-1 and V is TRBV14; 10 bases map to TRBD2. V lost 5 bases to trimming and J lost 6 bases; unmatched junction nucleotides: 7. The CDR3 runs to 15 residues. Germline CDR1 SGHDN, CDR2 FVKESK. For the CDR3, the DNA is TGTGCCAGCAGCGAAATCTGGACTAGCGGCAATGAGCAGTTCTTC. Amino acid sequence: CASSEIWTSGNEQFF.